This T cell receptor (beta chain) was sequenced in a study of cytomegalovirus exposure and HLA in healthy donors (TCRdb year 2017). Regarding the complete study: According to an earlier analysis of a few hundred of the donors, some 180 million T cells yielded 95 million to 140 million unique TCR beta sequences and around 300 Gb of sequence data. Every discovery cohort repertoire had been produced on one sequencing platform. In the later analysis, no new phenotypic data were used to find candidate immune exposures; instead, reliance was placed on TCR beta sequences and their occurrence across donors. Donor age, sex, ethnicity and CMV serostatus were collected together with the repertoire data. Across about 380 genotyped donors of the cohort, an average of about 240,000 unique TCR beta nucleotide sequences per donor were sequenced, and roughly 20% of those sequences were non-productive. A separate validation cohort of about 110 different subjects was used in addition to the approximately 700-subject first cohort. Of the 398 genotyped donors, approximately 83% fell in the genetic ancestry cluster associated with self-reported Caucasian donors. To predict cytomegalovirus infection status, the study brought together high-throughput TCR immunosequencing, statistical association of individual TCRs with disease status, and machine learning. About 5 DR-DQ haplotypes were handled as single units for association and clustering, since linkage in the cohort was strong. In an earlier analysis of 587 of the donors, high-throughput TCR beta sequencing was used to judge whether each TCR beta V gene segment behaved as functional or pseudogenic. A later analysis re-examined previously published TCR beta repertoires from roughly 720 donors and added high-resolution HLA genotyping to investigate patterns of TCR occurrence. The aim of the study was to test whether cataloging public T cell receptors could identify signatures of past pathogen exposure. The study profiled the T cell repertoires of hundreds of subjects by immunosequencing and related them to cytomegalovirus serostatus. In a later genetic analysis, genome-wide SNP genotypes for about three fifths of the roughly 670 donors were used, and that subset was treated as a discovery cohort. An early release covering roughly 600 HLA-typed donors comprised about 300 gigabases of sequencing data and tens of millions of unique TCR sequences. Typing coverage differed by locus: A, B, C, DRB1 and DQB1 were typed in roughly 620-630 donors, DQA1 in around 500, DPA1 in roughly 590, and DPB1 in roughly 470. Class I and class II HLA loci were covered by the typing at four-digit resolution.

The cohort consisted of fewer than 700 healthy bone marrow donors. Cohort members were all nominally healthy when sampled, although unrecorded immune exposures were likely present. The donor tested CMV seropositive and was one of the 289 seropositive cohort members. Every donor gave a peripheral blood sample, and the peripheral blood mononuclear cells from that sample were used for TCR beta sequencing. The Qiagen DNeasy Blood Extraction Kit was used to extract genomic DNA from the blood cell samples. The library was produced with the immunoSEQ multiplex PCR assay. A mixture of 60 forward primers for TCR Vbeta segments and 13 reverse primers for TCR Jbeta segments was used in the multiplex PCR. Amplification of the CDR3 region of rearranged TCR beta genes was performed with a multiplex PCR assay on genomic DNA. The Illumina HiSeq System was used to sequence the amplified TCR beta libraries as 87-base-pair reads. The source study handled its data this way. In a later analysis, 77 million or so unique TCR beta chains were counted across the 666 repertoires, and approximately 9.9 million of these chains were shared by at least two donors. Raw reads were error-corrected and collapsed into unique sequences by a nearest-neighbor algorithm in which closely related sequences were merged to remove PCR and sequencing errors. CDR3 sequences were aligned to IMGT reference sequences to assign V, D and J gene segments. For a sequence to be retained, a match of at least six nucleotides to both a V gene segment and a J gene segment was required. Rearrangements were called productive when the CDR3 lacked stop codons and stayed in frame with V and J; all others were non-productive. Following IMGT convention, CDR3 was defined as the stretch from the second conserved V-encoded cysteine up to the conserved J-encoded phenylalanine. The earlier analysis of some 540 of the donors excluded any sequence lacking an unambiguous match to a single V gene segment. An earlier analysis of 587 of the donors classified V segments as functional when productive rearrangements were above 56.7% and as segregating when the standard deviation between donors was above 5%. A statistical classification framework was developed to diagnose cytomegalovirus status using the catalog of TCR beta chain sequences. In a later analysis, V and J genes were assigned by comparing TCR nucleotide sequences against IMGT/GENE-DB human TR gene sequences. In a later analysis, CDR3 sequences and most-parsimonious VDJ recombination scenarios were assigned using the TCRdist pipeline. In a later analysis, each TCR beta chain was defined by its CDR3 amino acid sequence together with its V-gene family, and reads lacking a unique V-gene family were excluded. A later analysis removed several hundred highly shared, low-generation-probability nucleotide sequences to deal with suspected cross-contamination and a sequencing artifact. For each public chain, a later analysis derived a clonal expansion index from normalized ranks of inferred template counts within each repertoire. A later analysis computed generation probabilities with a VDJ recombination model fitted to out-of-frame rearrangements, and checked the results against IGoR. Hypergeometric tests were used in a later analysis to score TCR-TCR, TCR-HLA and TCR-CMV co-occurrence, with a repertoire-size bias correction applied to the TCR pairs. In a later analysis, false discovery rates were estimated by permuting HLA or CMV assignments 20 times. A later analysis grouped co-occurring TCRs with DBSCAN, adding TCRdist sequence similarity when clustering within HLA-allele-positive subsets. Co-occurrence clustering excluded repertoires with fewer than 30,000 or more than 120,000 public chains, plus five with anomalous nucleotide sharing. TCRdb took this table from immuneACCESS and kept in-frame rearrangements with V and J called. Such tables lack part of the clones; where checked against another copy, unresolved V genes explain under half of the gap, and the rest is unexplained. That table gives V, J and clone size, and the DNA gave D and trimming. This sample is represented by 100,000 or so clones; approximately 78% of them were singletons. The ten largest clones capture roughly 4.2% of the sample.

A remark on this clone: Its antigen has not been determined. The input lacks base qualities; no much larger clone sits a single base away. Other DNA sequences in the same sample also yield this CDR3.

From cysteine to phenylalanine, the CDR3 is 16 amino acids long. Only the CDR3 region is kept as DNA, spanning 48 bases read in frame from base 1. V is cut back by 3 bases and J by 1 base, with 7 bases in the junction unmatched. CDR1 and CDR2 (LGHNA, YSLEER) derive from the germline V gene. What the authors observed across the whole study: The only immune exposure information available for the cohort was CMV serostatus. Because HLA typing was unavailable for some donors at each locus, only the typed subset was used in association tests. In vitro tests confirmed that a few of the cytomegalovirus-associated TCR beta chains recognize cytomegalovirus antigens. A further reported finding was that TCR beta sequences accurately predicted the HLA-A and HLA-B alleles for most subjects in the first cohort. A later analysis associated 15,000 or so TCR beta sequences with specific HLA alleles at a false discovery rate of 0.05. This cohort had only TCR beta chains sequenced, and the lack of alpha or paired-chain data limited which features could be detected. While some public TCRs were present in many individuals, most TCR sequences turned up only very rarely across donors. In a later analysis, most CMV-associated TCR beta chains were found to appear HLA-restricted, with HLA associations seemingly driven largely by CMV exposure. When HLA alleles, especially DR and DQ, strongly co-occurred, attributing TCR associations to individual alleles was difficult. Roughly uniform sequencing depth across donors was assumed in presence/absence analyses, although this assumption may not hold. It was suggested by the authors that the approach could potentially be generalized to other disease states and immunological phenotypes. The sequencing pipeline was judged likely to have produced a cluster of highly shared sequence variants as a technical artifact. In the study, approximately 160 TCR beta chains were listed as associated with cytomegalovirus. According to a later analysis, TCR association rates differed among HLA loci, with DRB1 alleles showing the most associated TCRs and HLA-C alleles showing the fewest. An association between a missense DCLRE1C variant and V-gene and J-gene trimming of TCR beta chains was found in a later genetic analysis and replicated in an independent cohort. An earlier analysis of approximately 540 of the donors showed that most TCR beta V segments appeared in productive rearrangements either about 90% or about 30% of the time, which broadly matched IMGT annotations. In a later analysis, several top co-occurrence clusters were reported to appear linked to parvovirus B19, influenza, CMV and Epstein-Barr virus. In a later analysis, HLA-associated TCR beta chains showed more clonal expansion and lower generation probabilities than non-associated chains that were equally common. Linkage disequilibrium might explain the correlated functional status among segregating V segments, but an unknown experimental factor could not be excluded. Some IMGT-functional V segments, including TRBV6-2 and TRBV6-3, could not be told apart with the 87-base-pair reads, so those segments were excluded. Because counts were too low, 15 or so rarely observed V segments, including chromosome 9 orphons, were excluded from the earlier analysis of around 640 of the donors. In a later genetic analysis, fewer N-insertions in productive TCRs were reported among donors in an Asian-associated ancestry cluster than the roughly 700-donor mean. The classifier was reported to diagnose cytomegalovirus status with high specificity and sensitivity in both the original and validation cohorts.

The rearranged segments are TRBV4-3 and TRBJ2-3; 7 bases in between match TRBD2. Specimen: PBMCs. The sequence derives from a woman aged 40-49 years in good health and CMV-seropositive. The base sequence is TGCGCCAGCAGCCAGGATATGGGAGGGGGCACAGATACGCAGTATTTT. The resulting protein is CASSQDMGGGTDTQYF.